The rows below give T cell receptor beta chains drawn from one sample of a study of T cell repertoires in cytomegalovirus infection. MiXCR was run by TCRdb on the reads, yielding one entry per CDR3 protein. The sample records 310,000 or so distinct CDR3 sequences, about 25% being singletons. Sequenced sample: PBMCs. These receptors all come from a human donor in good health (CMV status not recorded). Some clones in this sample may be carry-over from other donors' samples. The CDR3 runs from the conserved cysteine through the conserved F or W. Each record gives: clone size, D gene, J gene, V gene, CDR3 protein, CDR3 DNA. A D gene is named only where the DNA matches it firmly. Expanded clones are given a class, and other clones once, few, many or no size at all.

abundance: few
d_gene: NA
j_gene: TRBJ2-1
v_gene: TRBV18
CDR3aa: CASSLLDSGSSEQFF
CDR3nt: TGTGCCAGCTCCCTACTAGATTCGGGGTCAAGTGAGCAGTTCTTC

abundance: many
d_gene: NA
j_gene: TRBJ2-1
v_gene: TRBV5-4
CDR3aa: CASSLLDGDNEQFF
CDR3nt: TGTGCCAGCAGCTTGTTGGACGGAGACAATGAGCAGTTCTTC

abundance: few
d_gene: NA
j_gene: TRBJ1-3
v_gene: TRBV7-2
CDR3aa: CASSSDSSSGNTIYF
CDR3nt: TGTGCCAGCAGCTCGGACAGCTCCTCTGGAAACACCATATATTTT

abundance: few
d_gene: TRBD2
j_gene: TRBJ2-1
v_gene: TRBV11-2
CDR3aa: CASSTTSGGNEQFF
CDR3nt: TGTGCCAGCAGCACTACTAGCGGGGGCAATGAGCAGTTCTTC

abundance: few
d_gene: TRBD1
j_gene: TRBJ2-7
v_gene: TRBV4-3
CDR3aa: CASSPGTGGRYEQYF
CDR3nt: TGCGCCAGCAGCCCCGGGACAGGCGGCAGATACGAGCAGTACTTC

abundance: few
d_gene: NA
j_gene: TRBJ2-3
v_gene: TRBV20-1
CDR3aa: CSARPGGDPTDTQYF
CDR3nt: TGCAGTGCTAGACCTGGGGGAGACCCCACAGATACGCAGTATTTT

abundance: NA
d_gene: TRBD1
j_gene: TRBJ2-1
v_gene: TRBV10-3
CDR3aa: CAIGGTGTEQFF
CDR3nt: TGTGCCATCGGGGGGACAGGGACTGAGCAGTTCTTC

abundance: NA
d_gene: TRBD1
j_gene: TRBJ1-2
v_gene: TRBV6-2/TRBV6-3
CDR3aa: CASSMRQGYGYTF
CDR3nt: TGTGCCAGCAGTATGCGACAGGGGTACGGCTACACCTTC

abundance: few
d_gene: NA
j_gene: TRBJ1-4
v_gene: TRBV7-2
CDR3aa: CASSSGREGTNEKLFF
CDR3nt: TGTGCCAGCAGCTCAGGCCGGGAAGGAACTAATGAAAAACTGTTTTTT

abundance: few
d_gene: NA
j_gene: TRBJ2-4
v_gene: TRBV4-1
CDR3aa: CASSPSGLLATGNIQYF
CDR3nt: TGCGCCAGCAGCCCCTCTGGCCTCCTAGCGACGGGGAACATTCAGTACTTC

abundance: NA
d_gene: NA
j_gene: TRBJ2-7
v_gene: TRBV27
CDR3aa: CASSDGTGGGEQYF
CDR3nt: TGTGCCAGCAGTGACGGGACAGGCGGGGGCGAGCAGTACTTC

abundance: few
d_gene: NA
j_gene: TRBJ1-5
v_gene: TRBV15
CDR3aa: CATNPDGFFNQPQHF
CDR3nt: TGTGCCACTAACCCCGACGGATTCTTCAATCAGCCCCAGCATTTT

abundance: NA
d_gene: NA
j_gene: TRBJ1-1
v_gene: TRBV20-1
CDR3aa: CSARVYAENTEAFF
CDR3nt: TGCAGTGCTAGAGTCTATGCAGAGAACACTGAAGCTTTCTTT

abundance: many
d_gene: TRBD1
j_gene: TRBJ1-4
v_gene: TRBV7-9
CDR3aa: CASSPGTDNNEKLFF
CDR3nt: TGTGCCAGCAGCCCCGGGACAGACAATAATGAAAAACTGTTTTTT

abundance: NA
d_gene: TRBD1
j_gene: TRBJ2-6
v_gene: TRBV19
CDR3aa: CASTDAGTVFSGANVLTF
CDR3nt: TGTGCCAGTACCGATGCCGGGACAGTGTTCTCTGGGGCCAACGTCCTGACTTTC

abundance: few
d_gene: NA
j_gene: TRBJ1-1
v_gene: TRBV7-3
CDR3aa: CASSLTGASATEAFF
CDR3nt: TGTGCCAGCAGCTTAACGGGGGCGTCGGCCACTGAAGCTTTCTTT

abundance: few
d_gene: NA
j_gene: TRBJ2-3
v_gene: TRBV12-3/TRBV12-4
CDR3aa: CASSRKTDTQYF
CDR3nt: TGTGCCAGCAGTCGAAAGACAGATACGCAGTATTTT

abundance: NA
d_gene: TRBD2
j_gene: TRBJ2-1
v_gene: TRBV7-2
CDR3aa: CASSWGTSGRRSEQFF
CDR3nt: TGTGCCAGCAGCTGGGGGACTAGCGGGAGACGAAGTGAGCAGTTCTTC

abundance: few
d_gene: TRBD1
j_gene: TRBJ1-5
v_gene: TRBV28
CDR3aa: CASSPTQGGSNQPQHF
CDR3nt: TGTGCCAGCAGTCCGACTCAGGGGGGAAGCAATCAGCCCCAGCATTTT

abundance: NA
d_gene: NA
j_gene: TRBJ1-2
v_gene: TRBV12-3/TRBV12-4
CDR3aa: CASSPSQIFYGYTF
CDR3nt: TGTGCCAGCAGCCCCTCTCAGATTTTCTATGGCTACACCTTC

abundance: few
d_gene: NA
j_gene: TRBJ1-5
v_gene: TRBV6-4
CDR3aa: CASSTDSNQPQHF
CDR3nt: TGTGCCAGCAGCACAGATAGCAATCAGCCCCAGCATTTT

abundance: few
d_gene: TRBD2
j_gene: TRBJ2-5
v_gene: TRBV20-1
CDR3aa: CSAGTSGGFQYF
CDR3nt: TGCAGTGCCGGGACTAGCGGGGGGTTCCAGTACTTC

abundance: NA
d_gene: NA
j_gene: TRBJ2-3
v_gene: TRBV27
CDR3aa: CASSGGTVMDTDTQYF
CDR3nt: TGTGCCAGCAGTGGAGGGACAGTCATGGACACAGATACGCAGTATTTT

abundance: few
d_gene: TRBD1
j_gene: TRBJ2-7
v_gene: TRBV10-1
CDR3aa: CASSEGQGNTYEQYF
CDR3nt: TGCGCCAGCAGTGAGGGACAGGGGAACACCTACGAGCAGTACTTC

abundance: many
d_gene: NA
j_gene: TRBJ1-5
v_gene: TRBV7-2
CDR3aa: CASSLASGIDQPQHF
CDR3nt: TGTGCCAGCAGCTTAGCGTCGGGGATCGATCAGCCCCAGCATTTT

abundance: few
d_gene: NA
j_gene: TRBJ1-2
v_gene: TRBV7-9
CDR3aa: CASSLAPGNYGYTF
CDR3nt: TGTGCCAGCAGCTTAGCTCCCGGTAACTATGGCTACACCTTC

abundance: NA
d_gene: TRBD2
j_gene: TRBJ2-7
v_gene: TRBV9
CDR3aa: CASSGLGSGGLYEQYF
CDR3nt: TGTGCCAGCAGCGGACTGGGGAGCGGGGGGTTGTACGAGCAGTACTTC

abundance: few
d_gene: NA
j_gene: TRBJ1-1
v_gene: TRBV7-9
CDR3aa: CASSRIGPQNTEAFF
CDR3nt: TGTGCCAGCAGCAGGATCGGACCTCAGAACACTGAAGCTTTCTTT

abundance: few
d_gene: TRBD1
j_gene: TRBJ1-1
v_gene: TRBV5-1
CDR3aa: CASSLVQGSEAFF
CDR3nt: TGCGCCAGCAGCTTGGTACAGGGGAGTGAAGCTTTCTTT

abundance: few
d_gene: NA
j_gene: TRBJ1-5
v_gene: TRBV28
CDR3aa: CATWGTGNQPQHF
CDR3nt: TGTGCCACCTGGGGAACGGGCAATCAGCCCCAGCATTTT

abundance: NA
d_gene: TRBD2
j_gene: TRBJ2-3
v_gene: TRBV6-4
CDR3aa: CASSPLAGGPDTQYF
CDR3nt: TGTGCCAGCAGTCCACTAGCGGGAGGGCCGGATACGCAGTATTTT

abundance: many
d_gene: NA
j_gene: TRBJ2-1
v_gene: TRBV28
CDR3aa: CASSFEVAEQFF
CDR3nt: TGTGCCAGCAGTTTTGAGGTCGCTGAGCAGTTCTTC

abundance: many
d_gene: TRBD1
j_gene: TRBJ1-1
v_gene: TRBV7-2
CDR3aa: CASSSRQGYPEAFF
CDR3nt: TGTGCCAGCAGCTCCAGACAGGGTTACCCTGAAGCTTTCTTT

abundance: once
d_gene: NA
j_gene: TRBJ2-3
v_gene: TRBV6-5
CDR3aa: CASSSSSTYEDTQYF
CDR3nt: TGTGCCAGCAGTTCCTCCTCGACCTACGAAGATACGCAGTATTTT

abundance: few
d_gene: NA
j_gene: TRBJ2-7
v_gene: TRBV6-6
CDR3aa: CASSYSMIRDEQYF
CDR3nt: TGTGCCAGCAGTTACTCGATGATACGGGACGAGCAGTACTTC

abundance: NA
d_gene: TRBD1
j_gene: TRBJ1-5
v_gene: TRBV7-9
CDR3aa: CASRPGQGEGQPQHF
CDR3nt: TGTGCCAGCAGACCCGGACAGGGTGAAGGGCAGCCCCAGCATTTT

abundance: NA
d_gene: NA
j_gene: TRBJ1-2
v_gene: TRBV19
CDR3aa: CASSPFEVRWNGYTF
CDR3nt: TGTGCCAGTAGTCCCTTCGAGGTTCGTTGGAATGGCTACACCTTC

abundance: NA
d_gene: NA
j_gene: TRBJ2-3
v_gene: TRBV7-3
CDR3aa: CASSTDTDTQYF
CDR3nt: TGTGCCAGCAGCACAGACACAGATACGCAGTATTTT

abundance: once
d_gene: NA
j_gene: TRBJ1-5
v_gene: TRBV7-8
CDR3aa: CASSLGTTGQPQHF
CDR3nt: TGTGCCAGCAGCCTAGGGACGACAGGTCAGCCCCAGCATTTT

abundance: NA
d_gene: NA
j_gene: TRBJ2-4
v_gene: TRBV5-4
CDR3aa: CASSPAPYGLAKNIQYF
CDR3nt: TGTGCCAGCAGCCCCGCCCCCTACGGCCTAGCCAAAAACATTCAGTACTTC

abundance: few
d_gene: NA
j_gene: TRBJ2-1
v_gene: TRBV12-3/TRBV12-4
CDR3aa: CASSITNEQFF
CDR3nt: TGTGCCAGCAGCATTACTAATGAGCAGTTCTTC

abundance: NA
d_gene: TRBD2
j_gene: TRBJ2-1
v_gene: TRBV19
CDR3aa: CASSISGGAYNEQFF
CDR3nt: TGTGCCAGTAGTATAAGCGGGGGGGCCTACAATGAGCAGTTCTTC

abundance: NA
d_gene: NA
j_gene: TRBJ2-5
v_gene: TRBV20-1
CDR3aa: CSASAGPKETQYF
CDR3nt: TGCAGTGCTAGTGCGGGTCCCAAAGAGACCCAGTACTTC

abundance: NA
d_gene: TRBD2
j_gene: TRBJ2-3
v_gene: TRBV7-2
CDR3aa: CASSFHAEGLAGVDTQYF
CDR3nt: TGTGCCAGCAGCTTCCACGCCGAGGGGCTAGCGGGAGTAGATACGCAGTATTTT

abundance: many
d_gene: TRBD2
j_gene: TRBJ2-1
v_gene: TRBV7-2
CDR3aa: CASSPPREKNEQFF
CDR3nt: TGTGCCAGCAGCCCCCCGCGGGAGAAAAATGAGCAGTTCTTC

abundance: few
d_gene: TRBD1
j_gene: TRBJ2-7
v_gene: TRBV29-1
CDR3aa: CSVGQGVGAYEQYF
CDR3nt: TGCAGCGTTGGACAGGGAGTCGGGGCCTACGAGCAGTACTTC

abundance: many
d_gene: NA
j_gene: TRBJ1-1
v_gene: TRBV28
CDR3aa: CASTEGVWNTEAFF
CDR3nt: TGTGCCAGCACCGAAGGGGTGTGGAACACTGAAGCTTTCTTT

abundance: few
d_gene: NA
j_gene: TRBJ2-3
v_gene: TRBV7-2
CDR3aa: CASSHGRDTQYF
CDR3nt: TGTGCCAGCAGCCACGGCCGGGATACGCAGTATTTT